These 17 T cell receptor beta chains were sequenced from one sample in a study of blood T cell repertoires in COVID-19. The repertoire was sequenced with immunoSEQ multiplex PCR; TCRdb's copy has only in-frame clones and lacks some. The data contain under 300,000 clones, roughly 90% of them singletons. Sequenced sample: PBMCs or T cells enriched from blood (not recorded which). These receptors were taken from a middle-aged woman who had recovered from COVID-19.

This clone was recorded a few times. The chain uses TRBV5-1 and TRBJ2-5; TRBD2 matches at 8 bases. The CDR3 length is 16 residues. With V trimmed by 0 bases and J by 5 bases, 9 bases remained unmatched. Germline loops: CDR1 SGHRS, CDR2 YFSETQ. CDR3 loop: CASSLALAERGETQYF. CDR3 coding DNA: TGCGCCAGCAGCTTGGCACTAGCGGAGAGAGGGGAGACCCAGTACTTC.

The chain recombines TRBV11-2 with TRBJ1-1; D is perhaps TRBD1 (5 bases). V dropped 5 bases and J dropped 6 bases, with 16 bases sitting between them. The CDR3 is made up of 14 amino acids. Germline CDR1 and CDR2: SGHAT and FQNNGV. This CDR3 is CASSARMGEAEAFF. CDR3 nucleotides: TGTGCCAGCAGCGCCCGTATGGGGGAGGCTGAAGCTTTCTTT.

The sample holds one count of this clone. The genes are TRBV5-1 and TRBJ1-6; TRBD1 agrees at 8 bases. The junction had 7 bases not matched to a gene; V was cut back by 4 bases and J by 7 bases. CDR3 size: 15 residues. Germline-derived CDR1 and CDR2 are SGHRS and YFSETQ. The CDR3 sequence is CASSPQTGENSPLHF. CDR3 DNA sequence: TGCGCCAGCAGCCCCCAGACAGGGGAGAATTCACCCCTCCACTTT.

The chain is built from TRBV9 and TRBJ2-1; TRBD2 matches at 9 bases. The trim removed 4 bases at V and 9 bases at J, leaving 14 bases unmatched. The CDR3 covers 16 residues. Germline CDR1 SGDLS, CDR2 YYNGEE. DNA of the CDR3: TGTGCCAGCAGCCCTTCGCGGGGGGGCCTAATCAGTGAGCAGTTCTTC. Translated, it gives CASSPSRGGLISEQFF.

The V and J genes are TRBV13 and TRBJ2-1; 9 nucleotides agree with TRBD1. V lost 4 bases to trimming and J lost 8 bases; unmatched junction nucleotides: 12. Germline loops: CDR1 PRHDT, CDR2 FYEKMQ (reference sequence). The CDR3 contains 16 residues. CDR3 amino acids: CASSSRPGQGRHEQFF. CDR3 nucleotide sequence: TGTGCCAGCAGCTCAAGGCCGGGACAGGGTCGGCATGAGCAGTTCTTC.

The V and J genes are TRBV27 and TRBJ1-2, with a tentative D call TRBD1 (6 bases). This CDR3 region has 13 residues. V lost 3 bases, J lost 11 bases, and 16 bases lay in between. CDR1 and CDR2 (germline): MNHEY, SMNVEV (reference sequence). CDR3: CASSFAGAIQYTF. The CDR3 nucleotides read TGTGCCAGCAGTTTCGCGGGGGCTATCCAATACACCTTC.

The chain carries TRBV6-5 and TRBJ1-6; the D is unclear. CDR1 and CDR2 from the germline V gene are MNHEY and SVGAGI. The V end was cut by 8 bases, the J end by 4 bases, with 12 bases between. The CDR3 is 14 residues long. Here the CDR3 DNA reads TGTGCCAGCTCCCGGGAGGGTTATAATTCACCCCTCCACTTT. Amino acid sequence: CASSREGYNSPLHF.

The chain is built from TRBV27 and TRBJ2-3, with D maybe TRBD2 (6 bases). Germline CDR1 and CDR2: MNHEY and SMNVEV (reference sequence). This CDR3 has 16 amino acids. V lost 2 bases and J lost 4, with 16 bases in between. CDR3 in amino acids: CASSLGREFRSDTQYF. The CDR3 nucleotides read TGTGCCAGCAGTTTAGGACGGGAGTTTAGGTCAGATACGCAGTATTTT.

The rearrangement uses TRBV7-9 and TRBJ1-1; TRBD1 is a possible D gene (5 bases). Trimming shortened V by 3 bases and J by 10 bases, and 15 bases separated the two germline ends. CDR1 and CDR2 (germline): SEHNR, FQNEAQ (reference sequence). The CDR3 length is 13 residues. In DNA form, the CDR3 reads TGTGCCAGCAGCTTTAGTATGGGGCTTGGAGCTTTCTTT. It specifies CASSFSMGLGAFF.

This chain uses TRBV5-1 with TRBJ1-1, with 7 bases matching TRBD1. The germline V gene has CDR1 SGHRS and CDR2 YFSETQ. CDR3 length: 13 amino acids. V lost 3 bases to trimming and J lost 6 bases; unmatched junction nucleotides: 5. CDR3 protein: CASSSTGEAEAFF. For the CDR3, the DNA is TGCGCCAGCAGCTCCACAGGGGAGGCTGAAGCTTTCTTT.

This chain connects TRBV19 to TRBJ1-2; D gene uncertain. CDR1 LNHDA and CDR2 SQIVND come from the germline V gene (reference sequence). The CDR3 extends over 13 amino acids. Deletions cut 5 bases from V and 4 bases from J, with 11 bases between. Written as DNA, the CDR3 is TGTGCCAGTAGTCTGGGAGGAAGCTATGGCTACACCTTC. This codes for CASSLGGSYGYTF.

This clone was counted a few times. CDR3 in amino acids: CASSTTGGGQPQHF. The DNA of the CDR3 is TGTGCCAGCAGCACAACAGGGGGCGGTCAGCCCCAGCATTTT. The chain combines TRBV7-2 with TRBJ1-5, with TRBD1 identical over 9 bases. Germline CDR1 reads SGHTA; CDR2 reads FQGNSA. This CDR3 region has 14 residues. Losses at the gene ends were 5 bases for V and 6 bases for J; bases not matched to a gene: 5.

The table lists this clone with a count of one. J is TRBJ1-5 and V is TRBV19; TRBD1 agrees at 9 bases. The J segment lost 2 bases and the V segment lost 5 bases, leaving 4 bases of the junction unmatched. Germline CDR1 reads LNHDA; CDR2 reads SQIVND (reference sequence). The CDR3 is 15 residues long. The CDR3 here is CASSPDRGGNQPQHF. As DNA, the CDR3 is TGTGCCAGTAGTCCCGACAGGGGGGGCAATCAGCCCCAGCATTTT.

The sample holds one count of this clone. V is TRBV30 and J is TRBJ2-7, with D tentatively TRBD2 (5 bases). Per the germline V gene, CDR1 is GTSNPN and CDR2 is SVGIG (reference sequence). V was trimmed by 1 base and J by 7 bases, leaving 5 bases between them. The CDR3 is made up of 10 amino acids. CDR3 coding DNA: TGTGCCTGGAGTGGGAGGGAGCAGTACTTC. Translating gives CAWSGREQYF. Using reference TRBV30 and TRBJ2-7 for the parts outside the CDR3, the full variable domain is SQTIHQWPATLVQPVGSPLSLECTVEGTSNPNLYWYRQAAGRGLQLLFYSVGIGQISSEVPQNLSASRPQDRQFILSSKKLLLSDSGFYLCAWSGREQYFGPGTRLTVT.

The genes are TRBV3-1 (or the pseudogene TRBV3-2) and TRBJ2-1; 7 bases line up with TRBD2. The CDR3 totals 15 residues. V lost 6 bases, J lost 0 bases, and 5 bases stayed unmatched. Germline values: CDR1 LGHDT, CDR2 YNNKEL (reference sequence). In nucleotides, the CDR3 is TGTGCCAGCAGTCGGGGCGGGGGCTCCTACAATGAGCAGTTCTTC. It specifies CASSRGGGSYNEQFF.

The chain joins TRBV5-1 to TRBJ1-2, with 9 bases lining up with TRBD1. The ends lost 4 bases at V and 5 bases at J; junction bases unmatched: 6. This CDR3 region has 14 residues. CDR1 SGHRS and CDR2 YFSETQ come from the germline V gene. The CDR3 spells CASSPGTGTYGYTF. As DNA, the CDR3 is TGCGCCAGCAGCCCGGGGACAGGGACTTATGGCTACACCTTC.

This clone was counted once. The chain couples TRBV7-2 to TRBJ1-1, with TRBD1 matching 9 bases. Germline values: CDR1 SGHTA, CDR2 FQGNSA. The junction had 5 bases not matched to a gene; V was cut back by 5 bases and J by 1 base. The CDR3 is 15 residues long. The CDR3 bases are TGTGCCAGCAGCACCCGGGACAGGGCGAACACTGAAGCTTTCTTT. Encoded protein: CASSTRDRANTEAFF.